One and the same sample provided the 29 T cell receptor beta chains below, sequenced in a study of blood T cells in healthy people across ages. A second roughly 6 to 11 cycle PCR used barcoded and J-beta primers. From the 5' RACE reads, TCRdb called clonotypes with MiXCR, one entry per CDR3 protein. The data contain 750,000 to 950,000 distinct CDR3 sequences, under 35% of them singletons. The same sample was also used in a study of T cells of mothers and their children.

The sequenced sample was blood. The source of these receptors is a woman between 35 and 50 years old in good health.

The chain combines TRBV28 with TRBJ2-3; TRBD1 agrees at 9 bases. The CDR3 loop spans 18 amino acids. V lost 6 bases and J lost 5; bases outside the gene matches: 18. The germline V gene encodes CDR1 MDHEN and CDR2 SYDVKM. The CDR3 coding sequence is TGTGCCAGCAGCCTGAGGGACAGGGCTGGTGATGGTGGAGATACGCAGTATTTT. Translation gives CASSLRDRAGDGGDTQYF.

This clonotype was found many times. The chain combines TRBV5-5 with TRBJ2-3; 10 bases fit TRBD1. Germline CDR1 reads SGHKS; CDR2 reads YYEKEE (reference sequence). Trimming took 3 bases from V and 0 from J; bases not matched to a gene: 4. The CDR3 contains 16 residues. As DNA, the CDR3 is TGTGCCAGCAGCTCGCCGGGACAGGGGAGCACAGATACGCAGTATTTT. Translating it yields CASSSPGQGSTDTQYF.

In regard to this clonotype: A read error is possible here, since a much larger clone lies one base away. This chain joins TRBV24-1 and TRBJ2-1; D tentatively fits TRBD1 or TRBD2 (6 bases each). The CDR3 has 14 residues. Germline V gene data show CDR1 as KGHDR and CDR2 as SFDVKD. The CDR3 sequence: CATSEGAGWIERFF. DNA of the CDR3: TGTGCCACCAGTGAGGGGGCGGGATGGATTGAGCGGTTCTTC.

This rearrangement joins TRBV7-9 to TRBJ2-2, with 7 bases lining up with TRBD1. The CDR3 loop spans 14 amino acids. Trimming took 5 bases from V and 5 from J; bases not matched to a gene: 5. Germline values: CDR1 SEHNR, CDR2 FQNEAQ (reference sequence). The CDR3 reads CASSRGQRTGELFF. For the CDR3, the DNA is TGTGCCAGCAGCCGGGGACAGAGGACCGGGGAGCTGTTTTTT.

This clonotype was observed many times. The V call is TRBV7-2, the J call TRBJ2-1; D is unclear. Germline lookup yields CDR1 SGHTA and CDR2 FQGNSA. V was cut by 1 base and J by 7 bases, with 5 bases left in between. The CDR3 runs 12 residues. This chain's CDR3 is CASSLDRNEQFF. DNA of the CDR3: TGTGCCAGCAGCTTAGACCGGAATGAGCAGTTCTTC.

Comments on this clonotype: One end of the junction varies from germline; a read error may be responsible. The J gene is TRBJ2-2, the V gene TRBV5-1, with D uncertain. The CDR3 is 17 amino acids. Germline V gene data show CDR1 as SGHRS and CDR2 as YFSETQ. The CDR3 DNA reads as TGCGCCAGAAGCTCTGGGCATCAATTTCCGAACACCGGGGAGCTGTTTTTT. Protein product: CARSSGHQFPNTGELFF.

This clonotype was seen a handful of times. At one end the junction does not follow the germline gene, possibly because of a read error. This chain uses TRBV7-9 with TRBJ2-7; 7 positions match TRBD1. Germline CDR1 reads SEHNR; CDR2 reads FQNEAQ (reference sequence). The CDR3 has 13 amino acids. This chain's CDR3 is CVSRPRQGYEQYF. The CDR3 DNA sequence: TGTGTCAGCAGACCCAGACAGGGCTACGAGCAGTACTTC.

This clonotype occurred many times. The genes are TRBV7-9 and TRBJ1-2; D is undetermined. Between the trimmed V and J ends, which lost 1 base and 7 bases, there was a span of 4 bases. This CDR3 has 11 amino acids. Germline V gene data show CDR1 as SEHNR and CDR2 as FQNEAQ (reference sequence). The CDR3: CASSLDRGYTF. The CDR3 bases are TGTGCCAGCAGCTTAGACCGTGGCTACACCTTC.

This clonotype appeared a few times. The chain recombines TRBV28 with TRBJ1-5; D may be TRBD1 (5 bases). CDR3 length: 17 residues. Per germline, CDR1 MDHEN and CDR2 SYDVKM. The V gene lost 7 bases and the J gene lost 0 bases, with 19 bases spanning the gap. DNA for the CDR3: TGTGCCAGCATTACCGGGGGTAGCTCCTATAGCAATCAGCCCCAGCATTTT. Translation: CASITGGSSYSNQPQHF.

The sample holds many counts of this clonotype. This chain joins TRBV29-1 and TRBJ2-7; no reliable D call. V dropped 0 bases and J dropped 4 bases, with 4 bases sitting between them. CDR1 SQVTM and CDR2 ANQGSEA come from the germline V gene. The CDR3 consists of 11 residues. The CDR3, as DNA: TGCAGCGTTGAAGACAGTTACGAGCAGTACTTC. Protein: CSVEDSYEQYF.

V and J are TRBV4-1 and TRBJ1-5; 7 nucleotides match TRBD1. This CDR3 region has 15 residues. Germline V gives CDR1 MGHRA, CDR2 YSYEKL. The V segment lost 1 base and the J segment 3 bases; nucleotides outside the gene matches: 3. The CDR3 region has the DNA TGCGCCAGCAGCCAAGGGGACAGTTTCAATCAGCCCCAGCATTTT. This translates into CASSQGDSFNQPQHF.

This clonotype was counted a few times. The J gene is TRBJ1-4, the V gene TRBV12-3 or TRBV12-4; unclear D gene. V dropped 6 bases and J dropped 5 bases, with 16 bases sitting between them. This CDR3 is built from 15 residues. CDR3 coding DNA: TGTGCCAGCAGATCATCCGCGGCGCCAAATGAAAAACTGTTTTTT. Amino acid sequence: CASRSSAAPNEKLFF.

Regarding this clonotype: One end of the junction does not line up with germline, which may come from a read error. The genes are TRBV12-3 or TRBV12-4 and TRBJ2-4, with TRBD1 matching over 7 bases. The length of the CDR3 is 16 residues. CDR3: CVSSAGTAGTKNIQYF. CDR3 DNA sequence: TGTGTCAGCAGTGCCGGGACAGCCGGGACCAAAAACATTCAGTACTTC.

This chain links TRBV2 with TRBJ1-2, with D unclear. V was pared by 3 bases and J by 2 bases, with 16 bases between. The V gene's germline CDR1 is SNHLY and CDR2 FYNNEI. The CDR3 is 16 residues long. As DNA, the CDR3 is TGTGCCAGCAGTGATCATCCATTCGAGGTGAACTATGGCTACACCTTC. Translation gives CASSDHPFEVNYGYTF.

This clonotype showed up many times. The V call is TRBV7-2, the J call TRBJ2-1; 9 bases fit TRBD2. J was trimmed by 1 base and V by 3 bases; bases with no gene match: 7. This CDR3 spans 17 amino acids. Germline values: CDR1 SGHTA, CDR2 FQGNSA. The CDR3 reads CASSFTSGGLSYNEQFF. The CDR3 nucleotides read TGTGCCAGCAGCTTCACCAGCGGGGGGCTGTCCTACAATGAGCAGTTCTTC.

This clonotype was picked up a small number of times. The chain links TRBV7-9 to TRBJ2-1, with a possible D match to TRBD2 (5 bases). In germline, CDR1 is SEHNR, CDR2 FQNEAQ (reference sequence). Trimming took 9 bases from V and 0 from J, leaving 9 bases between them. The CDR3 runs to 13 residues. This CDR3 is CASRGVSYNEQFF. The CDR3 nucleotides read TGTGCCAGTCGGGGAGTCTCCTACAATGAGCAGTTCTTC. Supplemented by reference TRBV7-9 and TRBJ2-1, the full variable domain reads DTGVSQNPRHKITKRGQNVTFRCDPISEHNRLYWYRQTLGQGPEFLTYFQNEAQLEKSRLLSDRFSAERPKGSFSTLEIQRTEQGDSAMYLCASRGVSYNEQFFGPGTRLTVL.

This clonotype showed up just a few times. CDR3 protein: CSVDRDYGYTF. Here the CDR3 DNA reads TGCAGCGTGGACAGGGACTATGGCTACACCTTC. The chain has TRBV29-1 and TRBJ1-2; 8 nucleotides match TRBD1. Germline trimming cut 6 bases from V and 3 bases from J; bases unmatched to any gene: 0. CDR1 and CDR2 (germline): SQVTM, ANQGSEA. The CDR3 is made up of 11 amino acids. The whole variable domain, filled in from reference TRBV29-1 and TRBJ1-2, reads SAVISQKPSRDICQRGTSLTIQCQVDSQVTMMFWYRQQPGQSLTLIATANQGSEATYESGFVIDKFPISRPNLTFSTLTVSNMSPEDSSIYLCSVDRDYGYTFGSGTRLTVV.

This clonotype was observed at least ten times. V is TRBV12-3 or TRBV12-4 and J is TRBJ1-1, with a possible D match to TRBD1 (5 bases). This CDR3 comprises 14 residues. V was cut by 5 bases and J by 4 bases, with 14 bases left in between. The CDR3 DNA sequence: TGTGCCAGCAGTCGCCGGGGGGTGGGCACTGAAGCTTTCTTT. It codes for CASSRRGVGTEAFF.

This clonotype was seen repeatedly, ten times or more. The chain combines TRBV6-5 with TRBJ2-5, with TRBD1 matching over 11 bases. Looked up from germline, CDR1 is MNHEY and CDR2 is SVGAGI. CDR3 size: 15 residues. V dropped 6 bases and J dropped 4; count of bases not matched to a gene: 7. The CDR3 DNA follows: TGTGCCAGCAGCTCCGGGACAGGGGGTCGAGAGACCCAGTACTTC. Its translation: CASSSGTGGRETQYF.

This clonotype has only a few counts. J is TRBJ2-2 and V is TRBV14, with D possibly matching TRBD2 (6 bases). The CDR3 has 15 amino acids. V lost 3 bases, J lost 5 bases, and 13 bases lay in between. Germline CDR1 reads SGHDN; CDR2 reads FVKESK. This chain's CDR3 is CASSQASALTGELFF. The CDR3 region has the DNA TGTGCCAGCAGCCAGGCTAGCGCCTTGACCGGGGAGCTGTTTTTT.

The chain has TRBV5-1 and TRBJ1-2; a possible D gene is TRBD1 (5 bases). V lost 6 bases to trimming and J lost 6 bases, with 24 bases between them. Germline V gene lookup returns CDR1 SGHRS and CDR2 YFSETQ. The CDR3 covers 16 residues. CDR3 nucleotides: TGCGCCAGCACCTTTACACCCCCCAGGGAGATGGATGGCTACACCTTC. It encodes CASTFTPPREMDGYTF. Filled out from reference TRBV5-1 and TRBJ1-2, the complete variable domain reads KAGVTQTPRYLIKTRGQQVTLSCSPISGHRSVSWYQQTPGQGLQFLFEYFSETQRNKGNFPGRFSGRQFSNSRSEMNVSTLELGDSALYLCASTFTPPREMDGYTFGSGTRLTVV.

The chain employs TRBV10-3 and TRBJ2-3; 8 bases map to TRBD1. There are 17 residues in the CDR3. V shed 4 bases, J shed 8 bases, and the junction held 17 bases outside the gene matches. Germline CDR1 is ENHRY and CDR2 is SYGVKD. The DNA for the CDR3 is TGTGCCATCAGTGTCAGGGGAACCACAGGGGGAGGCGGTACGCAGTATTTT. Amino acid sequence: CAISVRGTTGGGGTQYF.

The rearrangement joins TRBV20-1 to TRBJ2-3; 10 nucleotides match TRBD2. Looked up from germline, CDR1 is DFQATT and CDR2 is SNEGSKA (reference sequence). The CDR3 contains 20 residues. Trimming cost V 2 bases and J 0 bases; bases outside gene matches: 17. The DNA for the CDR3 is TGCAGTGCTAGACCGTCTAGCGGGGGCCCTTACCCTACTAGCACAGATACGCAGTATTTT. It encodes CSARPSSGGPYPTSTDTQYF.

This clonotype was observed at least ten times. The rearrangement uses TRBV7-2 and TRBJ1-2; no reliable D call. V lost 0 bases and J lost 3, with 8 bases in between. Per germline, CDR1 SGHTA and CDR2 FQGNSA. The CDR3 loop spans 14 amino acids. CDR3 DNA sequence: TGTGCCAGCAGCTTAGCTTGGGAACACTATGGCTACACCTTC. It encodes CASSLAWEHYGYTF.

The genes are TRBV12-3 or TRBV12-4 and TRBJ2-3; TRBD2 is a possible D gene (5 bases). V shed 1 base and J shed 1 base, with 9 bases lying between them. The CDR3 spans 15 residues. The CDR3 is CASSLGRAGTDTQYF. The CDR3 DNA follows: TGTGCCAGCAGTTTAGGACGAGCGGGCACAGATACGCAGTATTTT.

The chain employs TRBV6-2 or TRBV6-3 and TRBJ1-1; 7 positions agree with TRBD1. CDR1 is MNHEY and CDR2 is SVGEGT in the germline V gene. V gave up 2 bases and J gave up 12 bases; unmatched junction bases: 6. This CDR3 comprises 12 residues. This CDR3 reads CASSYGQVVSFF. CDR3 nucleotide sequence: TGTGCCAGCAGTTACGGACAGGTTGTTTCTTTCTTT.

This clonotype was detected ten times or more. CDR3 amino acids: CASSSSGRIASYEQYF. The CDR3 region has the DNA TGTGCCAGCAGCTCGAGTGGACGGATCGCCTCCTACGAGCAGTACTTC. V is TRBV7-2 and J is TRBJ2-7; D gene uncertain. Germline loops: CDR1 SGHTA, CDR2 FQGNSA. The CDR3 consists of 16 residues. The V end was cut by 4 bases, the J end by 0 bases, with 16 bases between.

This clonotype was found a few times. The CDR3 is CSARRLSLDSPLHF. As DNA, the CDR3 is TGCAGTGCTAGGCGCCTTAGTCTTGATTCACCCCTCCACTTT. The V gene is TRBV20-1, the J gene TRBJ1-6; D unclear. Germline V gives CDR1 DFQATT, CDR2 SNEGSKA (reference sequence). Between the trimmed V and J ends, which lost 3 bases and 8 bases, there was a span of 14 bases. CDR3 length: 14 residues.

This clonotype was found a few times. The J gene is TRBJ1-2, the V gene TRBV27; D remains ambiguous. Trimming shortened V by 4 bases and J by 3 bases, and 9 bases separated the two germline ends. The CDR3 runs to 13 residues. Looked up from germline, CDR1 is MNHEY and CDR2 is SMNVEV (reference sequence). The DNA for the CDR3 is TGTGCCAGCAGTTCCTACCCTCACTATGGCTACACCTTC. It encodes CASSSYPHYGYTF.